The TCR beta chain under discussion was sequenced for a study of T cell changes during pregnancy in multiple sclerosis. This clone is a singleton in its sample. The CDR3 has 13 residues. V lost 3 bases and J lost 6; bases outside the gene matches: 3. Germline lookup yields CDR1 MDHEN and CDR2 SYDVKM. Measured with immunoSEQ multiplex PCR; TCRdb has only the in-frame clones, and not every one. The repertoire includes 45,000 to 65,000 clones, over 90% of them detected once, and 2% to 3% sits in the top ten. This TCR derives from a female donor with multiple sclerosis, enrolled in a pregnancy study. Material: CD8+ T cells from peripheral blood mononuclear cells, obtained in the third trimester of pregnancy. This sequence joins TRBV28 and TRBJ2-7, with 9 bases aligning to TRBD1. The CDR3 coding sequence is TGTGCCAGCAGTTTCGGGACAGGGTTCGAGCAGTACTTC. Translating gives CASSFGTGFEQYF. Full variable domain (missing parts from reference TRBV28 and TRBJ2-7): DVKVTQSSRYLVKRTGEKVFLECVQDMDHENMFWYRQDPGLGLRLIYFSYDVKMKEKGDIPEGYSVSREKKERFSLILESASTNQTSMYLCASSFGTGFEQYFGPGTRLTVT.